This TCR beta chain was captured by sequencing in a study of cytomegalovirus exposure and HLA in healthy donors. Whole-study context: Approximately 200 million T cells yielded 100 million or so unique TCR beta sequences in earlier analysis.

Germline CDR1 reads WNHNN; CDR2 reads SYGVQD (reference sequence). Trimming took 3 bases from V and 5 from J, leaving 10 bases between them. The CDR3 is 13 amino acids. Of note for this clone: Its antigen is unknown.

The PCR employed 60 Vbeta primers together with 13 Jbeta primers. The assay was immunoSEQ multiplex PCR, and TCRdb's table has in-frame clones only and misses some. The sample comprises about 55,000 clones, nearly 85% of which are singletons, and around 1.4% rests with the top ten. General study points: With later analysis, a missense DCLRE1C variant became linked to TCR beta V- and J-gene trimming. Immune exposure was documented only through CMV serostatus. By a later analysis, the bulk of CMV-associated TCR beta chains appeared HLA-restricted.

The sample consisted of PBMCs. The chain joins TRBV10-1 to TRBJ1-1, with D uncertain. The sequence was obtained from a man aged 25 to 40 in good health and CMV-seronegative. CDR3 DNA: TGCGCCAGCAGTGATCTTTCAGGAACTGAAGCTTTCTTT. Its protein is CASSDLSGTEAFF.